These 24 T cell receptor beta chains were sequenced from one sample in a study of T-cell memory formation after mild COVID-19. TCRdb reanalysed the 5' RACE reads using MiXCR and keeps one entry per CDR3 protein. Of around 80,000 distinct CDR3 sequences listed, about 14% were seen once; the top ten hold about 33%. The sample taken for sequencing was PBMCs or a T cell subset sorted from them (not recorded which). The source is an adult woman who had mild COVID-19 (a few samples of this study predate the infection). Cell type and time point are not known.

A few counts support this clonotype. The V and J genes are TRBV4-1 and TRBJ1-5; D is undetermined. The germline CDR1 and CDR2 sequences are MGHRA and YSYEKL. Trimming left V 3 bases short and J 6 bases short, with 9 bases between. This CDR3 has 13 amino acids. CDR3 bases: TGCGCCAGCAGCCAGTTGGGTGGTCAGCCCCAGCATTTT. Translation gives CASSQLGGQPQHF.

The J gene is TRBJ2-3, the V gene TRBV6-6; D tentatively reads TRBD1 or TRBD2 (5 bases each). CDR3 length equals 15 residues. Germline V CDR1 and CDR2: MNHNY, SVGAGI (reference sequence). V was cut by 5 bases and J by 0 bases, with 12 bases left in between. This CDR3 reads CASSVTDYSTDTQYF. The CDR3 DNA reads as TGTGCCAGCAGTGTGACAGACTATAGCACAGATACGCAGTATTTT.

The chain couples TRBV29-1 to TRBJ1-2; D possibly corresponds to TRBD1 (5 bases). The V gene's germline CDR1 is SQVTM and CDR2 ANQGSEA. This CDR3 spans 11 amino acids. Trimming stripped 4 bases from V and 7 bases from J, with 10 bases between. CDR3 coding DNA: TGCAGCGTTGGAGGGGAGTCTGGCTACACCTTC. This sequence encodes CSVGGESGYTF.

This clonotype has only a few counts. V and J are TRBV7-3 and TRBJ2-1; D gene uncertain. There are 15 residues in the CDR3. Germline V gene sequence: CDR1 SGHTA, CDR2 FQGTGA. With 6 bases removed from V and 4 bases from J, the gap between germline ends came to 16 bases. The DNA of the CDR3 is TGTGCCAGCAGTCCCACAGCCGGGTCTTACAATGAGCAGTTCTTC. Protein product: CASSPTAGSYNEQFF.

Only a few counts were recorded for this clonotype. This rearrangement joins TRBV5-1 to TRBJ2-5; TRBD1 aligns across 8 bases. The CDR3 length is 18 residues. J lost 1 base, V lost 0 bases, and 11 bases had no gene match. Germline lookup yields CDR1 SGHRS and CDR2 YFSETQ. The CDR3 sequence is CASSLGPGQGIVQETQYF. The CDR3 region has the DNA TGCGCCAGCAGCTTGGGTCCCGGACAGGGAATTGTCCAAGAGACCCAGTACTTC.

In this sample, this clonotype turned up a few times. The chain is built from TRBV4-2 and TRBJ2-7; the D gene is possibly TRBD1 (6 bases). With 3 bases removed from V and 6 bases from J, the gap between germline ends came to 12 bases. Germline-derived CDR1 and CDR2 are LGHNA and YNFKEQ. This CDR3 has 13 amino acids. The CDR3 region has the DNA TGTGCCAGCAGCCACCACAGGGTTCTCGAGCAGTACTTC. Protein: CASSHHRVLEQYF.

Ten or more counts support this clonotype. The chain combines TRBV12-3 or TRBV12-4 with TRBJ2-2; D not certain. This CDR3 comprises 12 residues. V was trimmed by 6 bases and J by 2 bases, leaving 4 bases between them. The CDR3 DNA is TGTGCCAGCAGCCCTAACACCGGGGAGCTGTTTTTT. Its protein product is CASSPNTGELFF.

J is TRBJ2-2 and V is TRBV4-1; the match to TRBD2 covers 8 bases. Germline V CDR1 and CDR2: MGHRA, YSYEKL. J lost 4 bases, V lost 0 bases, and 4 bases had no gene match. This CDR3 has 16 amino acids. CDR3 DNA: TGCGCCAGCAGCCAAGAGGGGACTAGAGTCACCGGGGAGCTGTTTTTT. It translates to CASSQEGTRVTGELFF.

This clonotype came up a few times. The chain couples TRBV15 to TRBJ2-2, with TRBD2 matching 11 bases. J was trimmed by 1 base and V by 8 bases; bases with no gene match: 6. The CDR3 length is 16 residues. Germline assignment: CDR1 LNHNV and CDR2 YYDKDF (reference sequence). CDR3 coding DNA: TGTGCCACCGTCGCTAGCGGGAGGTGGAACACCGGGGAGCTGTTTTTT. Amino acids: CATVASGRWNTGELFF.

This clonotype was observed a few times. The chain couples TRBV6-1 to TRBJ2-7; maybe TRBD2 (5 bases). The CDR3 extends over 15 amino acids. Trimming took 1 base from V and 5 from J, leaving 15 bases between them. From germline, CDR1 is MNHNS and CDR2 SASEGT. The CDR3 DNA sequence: TGTGCCAGCAGTGAAGTGGCCGGGGATTTCAACGAGCAGTACTTC. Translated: CASSEVAGDFNEQYF.

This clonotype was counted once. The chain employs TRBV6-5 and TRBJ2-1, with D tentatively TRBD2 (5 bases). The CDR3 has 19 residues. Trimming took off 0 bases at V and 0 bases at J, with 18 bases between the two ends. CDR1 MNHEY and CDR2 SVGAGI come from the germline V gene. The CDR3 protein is CASSYSTREGVSSYNEQFF. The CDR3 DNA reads TGTGCCAGCAGTTACTCGACCCGGGAAGGTGTGAGCTCCTACAATGAGCAGTTCTTC.

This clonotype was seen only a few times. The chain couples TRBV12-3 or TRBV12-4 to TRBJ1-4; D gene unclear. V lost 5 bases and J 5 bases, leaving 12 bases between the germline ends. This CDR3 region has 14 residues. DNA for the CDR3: TGTGCCAGCAGTCAAAGTGGGCTAAATGAAAAACTGTTTTTT. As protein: CASSQSGLNEKLFF.

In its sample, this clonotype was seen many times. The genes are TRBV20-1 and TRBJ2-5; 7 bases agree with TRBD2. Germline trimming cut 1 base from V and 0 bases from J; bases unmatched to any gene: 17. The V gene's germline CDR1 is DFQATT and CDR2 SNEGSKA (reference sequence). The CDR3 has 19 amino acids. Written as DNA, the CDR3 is TGCAGTGCTAGAGCGTTCGAACTCGCTAGCGGATATTACCAAGAGACCCAGTACTTC. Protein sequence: CSARAFELASGYYQETQYF.

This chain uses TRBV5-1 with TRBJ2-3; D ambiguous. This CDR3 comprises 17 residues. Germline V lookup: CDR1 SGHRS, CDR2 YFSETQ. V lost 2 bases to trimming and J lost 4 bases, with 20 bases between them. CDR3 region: CASSLPTDRFRPDTQYF. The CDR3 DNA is TGCGCCAGCAGCTTACCCACAGACCGGTTTCGCCCAGATACGCAGTATTTT.

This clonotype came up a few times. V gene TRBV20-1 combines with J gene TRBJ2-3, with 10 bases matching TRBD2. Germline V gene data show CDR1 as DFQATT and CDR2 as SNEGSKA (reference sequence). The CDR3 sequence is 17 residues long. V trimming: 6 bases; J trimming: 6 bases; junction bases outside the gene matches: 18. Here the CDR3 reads CSARRPSSSGGWDTQYF. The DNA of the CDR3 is TGCAGTGCCCGGCGCCCCTCCAGTAGCGGGGGGTGGGATACGCAGTATTTT.

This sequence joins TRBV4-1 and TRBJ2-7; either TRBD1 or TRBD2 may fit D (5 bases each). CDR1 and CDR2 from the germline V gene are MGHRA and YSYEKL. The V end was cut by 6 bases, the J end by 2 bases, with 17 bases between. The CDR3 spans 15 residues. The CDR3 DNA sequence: TGCGCCAGCAGTCACACCCCGGGGCCGGCCTACGAGCAGTACTTC. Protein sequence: CASSHTPGPAYEQYF.

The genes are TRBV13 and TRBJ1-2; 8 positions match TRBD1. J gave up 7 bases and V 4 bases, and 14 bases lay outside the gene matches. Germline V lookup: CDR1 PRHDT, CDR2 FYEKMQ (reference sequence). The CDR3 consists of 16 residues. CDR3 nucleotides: TGTGCCAGCAGCTCTTTAGGACAGGGTTTCACCGCTGGCTACACCTTC. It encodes CASSSLGQGFTAGYTF.

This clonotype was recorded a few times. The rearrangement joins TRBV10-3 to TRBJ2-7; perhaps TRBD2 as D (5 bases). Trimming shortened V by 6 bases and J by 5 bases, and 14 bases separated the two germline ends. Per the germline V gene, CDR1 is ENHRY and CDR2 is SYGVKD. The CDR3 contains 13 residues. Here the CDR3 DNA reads TGTGCCATCAGCCCATTCGGAGGTCACGAGCAGTACTTC. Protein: CAISPFGGHEQYF.

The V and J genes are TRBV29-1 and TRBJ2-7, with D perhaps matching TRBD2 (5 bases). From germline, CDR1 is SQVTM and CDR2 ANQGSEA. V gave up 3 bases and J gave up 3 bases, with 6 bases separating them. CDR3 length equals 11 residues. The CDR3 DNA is TGCAGCGTTGAGGGGAGCTACGAGCAGTACTTC. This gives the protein CSVEGSYEQYF.

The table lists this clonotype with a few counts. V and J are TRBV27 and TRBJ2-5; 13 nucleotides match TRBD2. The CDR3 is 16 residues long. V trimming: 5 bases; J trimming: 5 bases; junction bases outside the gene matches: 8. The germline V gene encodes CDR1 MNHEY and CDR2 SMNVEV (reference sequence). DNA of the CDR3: TGTGCCAGCAGTGCCGGACTAGCGGGAGTCAGGGAGACCCAGTACTTC. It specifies CASSAGLAGVRETQYF.

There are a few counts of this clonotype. The CDR3 spells CASSVEGDTEAFF. The CDR3 DNA sequence: TGTGCCAGCAGCGTCGAGGGGGACACTGAAGCTTTCTTT. The chain has TRBV9 and TRBJ1-1; tentatively, D is TRBD1 (6 bases). Per the germline V gene, CDR1 is SGDLS and CDR2 is YYNGEE. Trimming pared 2 bases from V and 3 bases from J, leaving 8 bases between. The CDR3 consists of 13 residues.

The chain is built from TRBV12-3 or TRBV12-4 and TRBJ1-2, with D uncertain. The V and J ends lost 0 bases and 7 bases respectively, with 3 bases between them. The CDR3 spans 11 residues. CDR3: CASSLATGYTF. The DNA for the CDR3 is TGTGCCAGCAGTTTAGCAACTGGCTACACCTTC.

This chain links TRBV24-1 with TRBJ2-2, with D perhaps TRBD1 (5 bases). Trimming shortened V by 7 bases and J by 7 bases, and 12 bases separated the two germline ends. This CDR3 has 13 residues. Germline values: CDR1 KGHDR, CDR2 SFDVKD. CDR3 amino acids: CATRAREGGELFF. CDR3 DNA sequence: TGTGCCACCAGGGCCAGGGAAGGCGGGGAGCTGTTTTTT.

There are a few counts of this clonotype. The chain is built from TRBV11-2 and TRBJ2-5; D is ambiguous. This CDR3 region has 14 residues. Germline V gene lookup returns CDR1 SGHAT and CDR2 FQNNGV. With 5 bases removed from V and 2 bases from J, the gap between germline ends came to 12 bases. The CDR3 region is CASSPLGYQETQYF. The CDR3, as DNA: TGTGCCAGCAGCCCTCTAGGATATCAAGAGACCCAGTACTTC.